The 31 T cell receptor beta chains below come from one sample, sequenced in a study of cytomegalovirus exposure and HLA in healthy donors. Primers for the PCR totalled 60 Vbeta and 13 Jbeta. Using immunoSEQ multiplex PCR, the repertoire was profiled, and TCRdb retains in-frame clones only, with some absent. The sample carries about 130,000 clones, 65% to 70% recorded once. The sample consisted of PBMCs. Every receptor here comes from a human donor in good health.

This chain joins TRBV28 and TRBJ2-6; D call uncertain. Germline V gene sequence: CDR1 MDHEN, CDR2 SYDVKM. This CDR3 has 13 residues. Trimming took 5 bases from V and 1 from J, leaving 3 bases between them. Written as DNA, the CDR3 is TGTGCCAGCAGTGAGTCTGGGGCCAACGTCCTGACTTTC. Protein product: CASSESGANVLTF.

This clone has only one observation. The V and J genes are TRBV28 and TRBJ2-7; TRBD1 matches 7 bases. The CDR3 spans 14 residues. Germline V CDR1 and CDR2: MDHEN, SYDVKM. The J segment lost 4 bases and the V segment lost 6 bases, leaving 9 bases of the junction unmatched. The CDR3: CASSRRDRTYEQYF. CDR3 nucleotides: TGTGCCAGCAGCCGCCGGGACAGAACTTACGAGCAGTACTTC.

V and J are TRBV1 and TRBJ2-7; the D segment call TRBD2 is taken from the table without a DNA check. TRBV1 is reported as a pseudogene. The CDR3 length is 21 residues. CDR3 amino acids: CTSSQGLLPSGSRGQPHEQYF. In DNA, the CDR3 is TGCACCAGCAGCCAAGGTCTTTTGCCTAGCGGGAGTAGGGGTCAACCCCACGAGCAGTACTTC.

The CDR3 is CASTIQGPGLNEQFF. CDR3 DNA: TGTGCCAGTACCATACAGGGGCCAGGCCTCAATGAGCAGTTCTTC. The J gene is TRBJ2-1, the V gene TRBV19; 7 bases align to TRBD1. The CDR3 extends over 15 amino acids. Germline V gene sequence: CDR1 LNHDA, CDR2 SQIVND (reference sequence). J was trimmed by 6 bases and V by 7 bases; bases with no gene match: 12.

The rearrangement joins TRBV9 to TRBJ2-2; no firm D call. V gave up 5 bases and J gave up 2 bases, with 7 bases separating them. Germline values: CDR1 SGDLS, CDR2 YYNGEE. The CDR3 has 13 residues. Written as DNA, the CDR3 is TGTGCCAGCAGGACTGGTAACACCGGGGAGCTGTTTTTT. Its protein is CASRTGNTGELFF.

The chain recombines TRBV27 with TRBJ1-5; unclear D gene. V was shortened by 6 bases and J by 4 bases, with 19 bases between the two germline ends. Germline V gene lookup returns CDR1 MNHEY and CDR2 SMNVEV (reference sequence). The length of the CDR3 is 16 residues. In nucleotides, the CDR3 is TGTGCCAGCAGCCAATGGTCGTGGGCCCCAAATCAGCCCCAGCATTTT. This translates into CASSQWSWAPNQPQHF.

The chain uses TRBV27 and TRBJ1-3; D ambiguous. The CDR3 runs 15 residues. V dropped 0 bases and J dropped 2 bases, with 8 bases sitting between them. CDR1 is MNHEY and CDR2 is SMNVEV in the germline V gene (reference sequence). CDR3 sequence reads: CASSLSRATGNTIYF. The CDR3 DNA reads as TGTGCCAGCAGTTTATCGAGGGCTACTGGAAACACCATATATTTT.

This chain joins TRBV7-9 and TRBJ2-4; 13 bases match TRBD2. Germline CDR1 reads SEHNR; CDR2 reads FQNEAQ (reference sequence). The CDR3 has 16 residues. V dropped 5 bases and J dropped 6; count of bases not matched to a gene: 7. The CDR3 spells CASSPWTSGSTNIQYF. The CDR3 DNA reads TGTGCCAGCAGCCCCTGGACTAGCGGGAGTACAAACATTCAGTACTTC.

V usage is TRBV19 and J usage is TRBJ2-1, with unresolved D. The CDR3 length is 13 residues. V lost 0 bases and J lost 4, with 4 bases in between. CDR1 is LNHDA, CDR2 SQIVND, per germline (reference sequence). This CDR3 is CASSIDRYNEQFF. CDR3 coding DNA: TGTGCCAGTAGTATAGATCGGTACAATGAGCAGTTCTTC.

The V gene is TRBV5-1, the J gene TRBJ2-3; 12 bases map to TRBD1. This CDR3 is 15 amino acids long. V dropped 3 bases and J dropped 4; count of bases not matched to a gene: 3. Germline V gene data show CDR1 as SGHRS and CDR2 as YFSETQ. The CDR3 sequence is CASSSGQGAADTQYF. CDR3 sequence (DNA): TGCGCCAGCAGCTCGGGACAGGGGGCGGCAGATACGCAGTATTTT.

The chain is built from TRBV5-1 and TRBJ2-3, with 7 bases identical to TRBD1. Germline trimming cut 3 bases from V and 10 bases from J; bases unmatched to any gene: 17. This CDR3 region has 16 residues. The V gene's germline CDR1 is SGHRS and CDR2 YFSETQ. The CDR3 protein is CASSSTTGTAYGAQYF. The DNA of the CDR3 is TGCGCCAGCAGCTCAACTACCGGGACAGCCTATGGGGCGCAGTATTTT.

The CDR3 nucleotides read TGTGCCAGCAGCACGCGGGGAGAGCAGTTCTTC. Translating gives CASSTRGEQFF. The genes are TRBV7-9 and TRBJ2-1, with D possibly being TRBD2 (6 bases). The V gene lost 5 bases and the J gene lost 10 bases, with 9 bases spanning the gap. Per the germline V gene, CDR1 is SEHNR and CDR2 is FQNEAQ (reference sequence). The CDR3 length is 11 residues.

This clone was seen only a few times. This sequence joins TRBV7-9 and TRBJ1-2; D may be TRBD1 (5 bases). The germline V gene encodes CDR1 SEHNR and CDR2 FQNEAQ (reference sequence). The CDR3 spans 13 residues. V lost 8 bases and J lost 2, with 12 bases in between. Here the CDR3 DNA reads TGTGCCAGCCTCCCGACAGAGAACTATGGCTACACCTTC. The encoded protein is CASLPTENYGYTF.

This clone was seen only a few times. The chain employs TRBV28 and TRBJ1-5; 10 bases line up with TRBD1. Trimming at V came to 2 bases and at J to 5 bases, leaving 9 bases not matched to a gene. Germline loops: CDR1 MDHEN, CDR2 SYDVKM. CDR3 length: 17 residues. The CDR3 DNA is TGTGCCAGCAGTTTACTTCCGGGACAGGGGTTAGATCAGCCCCAGCATTTT. Encoded protein: CASSLLPGQGLDQPQHF.

This clone was seen only a few times. This chain links TRBV27 with TRBJ1-5, with D perhaps matching TRBD1 (6 bases). The V gene lost 4 bases and the J gene lost 0 bases, with 10 bases spanning the gap. The V gene's germline CDR1 is MNHEY and CDR2 SMNVEV (reference sequence). This CDR3 has 15 amino acids. The chain's CDR3 is CASSWAGDSNQPQHF. Written as DNA, the CDR3 is TGTGCCAGCAGTTGGGCAGGGGATAGCAATCAGCCCCAGCATTTT.

This chain links TRBV7-8 with TRBJ2-3, with TRBD1 as a possible D gene (6 bases). V lost 0 bases and J lost 1, with 14 bases in between. Germline-derived CDR1 and CDR2 are SGHVS and FQNEAQ. The CDR3 contains 17 residues. CDR3 region: CASSLAHLRTGTDTQYF. Written as DNA, the CDR3 is TGTGCCAGCAGCTTAGCTCATTTAAGGACAGGCACAGATACGCAGTATTTT.

For this clone: The sample carries other DNA sequences with the same CDR3. The genes are TRBV11-3 and TRBJ2-5; no clear D. V was shortened by 2 bases and J by 5 bases, with 3 bases between the two germline ends. Germline V gene lookup returns CDR1 SGHNT and CDR2 YENEEA. The CDR3 covers 11 residues. The CDR3 protein is CASSLRETQYF. Here the CDR3 DNA reads TGTGCCAGCAGCTTACGTGAGACCCAGTACTTC.

The chain employs TRBV7-2 and TRBJ1-4; unclear D gene. This CDR3 contains 16 residues. Germline V CDR1 and CDR2: SGHTA, FQGNSA. V lost 5 bases, J lost 4 bases, and 17 bases lay in between. DNA of the CDR3: TGTGCCAGCAGCCTAGAGCCGGAGAAACTTAATGAAAAACTGTTTTTT. Translation: CASSLEPEKLNEKLFF.

The V gene is TRBV7-9, the J gene TRBJ2-7; TRBD1 is a possible D gene (6 bases). The CDR3 has 16 amino acids. CDR1 and CDR2 from the germline V gene are SEHNR and FQNEAQ (reference sequence). Trimming pared 0 bases from V and 2 bases from J, leaving 14 bases between. CDR3 region: CASSLAGGPTPYEQYF. CDR3 nucleotide sequence: TGTGCCAGCAGCTTAGCTGGGGGCCCGACCCCCTACGAGCAGTACTTC. Looking up the rest from reference TRBV7-9 and TRBJ2-7 gives the full variable domain: DTGVSQNPRHKITKRGQNVTFRCDPISEHNRLYWYRQTLGQGPEFLTYFQNEAQLEKSRLLSDRFSAERPKGSFSTLEIQRTEQGDSAMYLCASSLAGGPTPYEQYFGPGTRLTVT.

The V gene is TRBV19, the J gene TRBJ2-7, with 7 bases aligning to TRBD1. Trimming removed 4 bases from V and 4 bases from J; junction bases left unmatched: 1. The CDR3 has 12 residues. The germline V gene encodes CDR1 LNHDA and CDR2 SQIVND (reference sequence). CDR3 in amino acids: CASSKQGYEQYF. Here the CDR3 DNA reads TGTGCCAGTAGTAAACAGGGGTACGAGCAGTACTTC.

This chain joins TRBV7-2 and TRBJ1-4; a possible D gene is TRBD1 (6 bases). Germline CDR1 is SGHTA and CDR2 is FQGNSA. There are 13 residues in the CDR3. V lost 5 bases to trimming and J lost 10 bases, with 14 bases between them. CDR3: CASSPGRGGKLFF. Written as DNA, the CDR3 is TGTGCCAGCAGCCCTGGCAGGGGCGGAAAACTGTTTTTT.

The V call is TRBV28, the J call TRBJ2-4; D is possibly TRBD1 (7 bases). CDR1 and CDR2 (germline): MDHEN, SYDVKM. This CDR3 has 16 residues. Trimming left V 5 bases short and J 7 bases short, with 21 bases between. Here the CDR3 DNA reads TGTGCCAGCAGTCCAAGCGCGGGGAAGGGGGCGAACATTCAGTACTTC. Protein product: CASSPSAGKGANIQYF.

The genes are TRBV5-1 and TRBJ2-7, with D tentatively TRBD1 (5 bases). Per the germline V gene, CDR1 is SGHRS and CDR2 is YFSETQ. Trimming shortened V by 4 bases and J by 5 bases, and 19 bases separated the two germline ends. This CDR3 has 15 residues. The DNA for the CDR3 is TGCGCCAGCAGCATGTGGAGCAGGGATGTCGACGAGCAGTACTTC. Protein: CASSMWSRDVDEQYF.

This chain connects TRBV11-3 to TRBJ2-3, with D possibly being TRBD2 (7 bases). Trimming stripped 4 bases from V and 2 bases from J, with 19 bases between. The CDR3 runs 17 residues. Germline CDR1 is SGHNT and CDR2 is YENEEA. The CDR3 sequence: CASSSREGGGPTDTQYF. As DNA, the CDR3 is TGTGCCAGCAGCTCAAGAGAAGGCGGGGGCCCCACAGATACGCAGTATTTT.

This chain uses TRBV11-3 with TRBJ2-1; perhaps TRBD1 as D (6 bases). V was trimmed by 4 bases and J by 6 bases, leaving 10 bases between them. CDR1 is SGHNT and CDR2 is YENEEA in the germline V gene. The CDR3 extends over 13 amino acids. In DNA form, the CDR3 reads TGTGCCAGCAGCTGGGGGCCGGGCAATGAGCAGTTCTTC. Residues: CASSWGPGNEQFF.

The gene calls are TRBV7-2 and TRBJ2-7, with 8 positions matching TRBD2. Germline CDR1 reads SGHTA; CDR2 reads FQGNSA. With V trimmed by 2 bases and J by 4 bases, 4 bases remained unmatched. The CDR3 spans 14 residues. The CDR3 DNA reads as TGTGCCAGCAGCTTATTAGCGGGATTATACGAGCAGTACTTC. It yields the protein CASSLLAGLYEQYF.

The chain combines TRBV18 with TRBJ2-1, with D tentatively TRBD1 (6 bases). V was cut by 5 bases and J by 4 bases, with 12 bases left in between. Germline loops: CDR1 KGHSH, CDR2 LQKENI. The CDR3 totals 14 residues. The CDR3 nucleotides read TGTGCCAGCTCAAAACAGGGAAGGTACAATGAGCAGTTCTTC. The encoded protein is CASSKQGRYNEQFF.

The rearrangement joins TRBV29-1 to TRBJ2-1; 9 bases agree with TRBD2. The CDR3 totals 17 residues. V shed 7 bases and J 5 bases; nucleotides not matched to a gene: 18. CDR1 and CDR2 (germline): SQVTM, ANQGSEA. CDR3: CSAGGPREGAQHNEQFF. CDR3 DNA sequence: TGCAGCGCTGGTGGGCCGCGGGAGGGAGCCCAGCACAATGAGCAGTTCTTC.

CDR3 residues: CASSSDPGRGQYF. The CDR3 nucleotides are TGCGCCAGCAGCTCGGACCCGGGGCGGGGGCAGTACTTC. This chain uses TRBV5-1 with TRBJ2-7; tentative D call: TRBD2 (6 bases). The CDR3 is 13 residues long. CDR1 and CDR2 from the germline V gene are SGHRS and YFSETQ. Trimming removed 3 bases at V and 9 bases at J, with 16 bases between.

Regarding this clone: The junction does not match germline at one end; this may be a read error. The chain uses TRBV7-9 and TRBJ2-7, with TRBD2 identical over 8 bases. The V gene's germline CDR1 is SEHNR and CDR2 FQNEAQ (reference sequence). This CDR3 comprises 13 residues. The CDR3 nucleotides read TGTGCAAGCAGCCCCGGGGGGGGCGGCGAGCAGTACTTC. This translates into CASSPGGGGEQYF.

The rearrangement joins TRBV5-1 to TRBJ2-3, with D possibly TRBD2 on 6 matching bases. Germline CDR1 is SGHRS and CDR2 is YFSETQ. The ends were cut back, 4 bases at V and 1 base at J, with 16 bases in the middle. This CDR3 has 16 residues. DNA of the CDR3: TGCGCCAGCAGCCCTATCCCGGCTAGCGGCACAGATACGCAGTATTTT. Amino acid sequence: CASSPIPASGTDTQYF.